The 26 T cell receptor beta chains listed next were all sequenced from one sample in a study of blood T cells in healthy people across ages. Primers used in a second PCR of roughly 6 to 11 cycles were a sample-barcoded 5' primer and a J-beta primer mix. TCRdb re-derived calls from the 5' RACE reads in MiXCR, one entry per CDR3 protein. Of fewer than 900,000 distinct CDR3 sequences in the sample, roughly 43% were seen once. The specimen was blood. These receptors all stem from a woman aged 55-69 years in good health.

In DNA, the CDR3 is TGTGCCAGCAGTGGGGGACAGGGGGCGCTTGGCTACACCTTC. This translates into CASSGGQGALGYTF. The chain uses TRBV28 and TRBJ1-2; TRBD1 matches 12 bases. V lost 5 bases to trimming and J lost 7 bases; unmatched junction nucleotides: 5. CDR1 MDHEN and CDR2 SYDVKM come from the germline V gene. The CDR3 is 14 residues long.

This clonotype was detected a few times. The rearrangement uses TRBV7-2 and TRBJ2-7; D call uncertain. V was shortened by 1 base and J by 6 bases, with 13 bases between the two germline ends. In germline, CDR1 is SGHTA, CDR2 FQGNSA. The CDR3 consists of 14 residues. CDR3 in DNA: TGTGCCAGCAGCTTAGGGGTCGTTTTGGTCGAGCAGTACTTC. Residues: CASSLGVVLVEQYF.

This clonotype was counted a few times. The J gene is TRBJ1-4, the V gene TRBV7-2; 10 bases align to TRBD1. CDR3 size: 16 residues. Germline V gene data show CDR1 as SGHTA and CDR2 as FQGNSA. The ends lost 3 bases at V and 8 bases at J; junction bases unmatched: 9. The CDR3, as DNA: TGTGCCAGCAGCTTTCAGTTAGGGACAGGGGAGGAAAAACTGTTTTTT. Its translation is CASSFQLGTGEEKLFF.

The chain has TRBV18 and TRBJ2-1; TRBD1 matches 10 bases. This CDR3 is 19 amino acids long. CDR1 is KGHSH and CDR2 is LQKENI in the germline V gene. The trim removed 2 bases at V and 0 bases at J, leaving 10 bases unmatched. The CDR3 DNA is TGTGCCAGCTCACCAGGGACAGGGGCATATGTAAGCTCCTACAATGAGCAGTTCTTC. This encodes CASSPGTGAYVSSYNEQFF. The full variable domain, completed using reference TRBV18 and TRBJ2-1, is NAGVMQNPRHLVRRRGQEARLRCSPMKGHSHVYWYRQLPEEGLKFMVYLQKENIIDESGMPKERFSAEFPKEGPSILRIQQVVRGDSAAYFCASSPGTGAYVSSYNEQFFGPGTRLTVL.

The chain combines TRBV25-1 with TRBJ1-2, with TRBD1 matching 8 bases. The germline gives CDR1 MGHDK, CDR2 SYGVNS. V dropped 4 bases and J dropped 8; count of bases not matched to a gene: 12. The CDR3 contains 15 residues. The CDR3 DNA reads as TGTGCCAGCAGTGCAAGGACAGGGCTGGCTAGCGGCTACACCTTC. It yields the protein CASSARTGLASGYTF.

This clonotype came up a few times. The V gene is TRBV12-3 or TRBV12-4, the J gene TRBJ2-7, with a possible D match to TRBD2 (6 bases). CDR3 length: 13 amino acids. V dropped 6 bases and J dropped 7 bases, with 16 bases sitting between them. The CDR3 spells CASRLTSRNEQYF. The CDR3 DNA reads as TGTGCCAGCAGATTAACTAGCCGCAATGAGCAGTACTTC.

This clonotype has only a few counts. V gene TRBV9 combines with J gene TRBJ1-2; perhaps TRBD1 as D (5 bases). The germline V and J ends were trimmed by 0 bases and 4 bases, with 10 bases remaining between them. The CDR3 consists of 14 residues. Germline assignment: CDR1 SGDLS and CDR2 YYNGEE. CDR3 DNA: TGTGCCAGCAGCGTAGGGGACCTTTCCTATGGCTACACCTTC. Protein sequence: CASSVGDLSYGYTF. The variable domain in full, completed from reference TRBV9 and TRBJ1-2, reads DSGVTQTPKHLITATGQRVTLRCSPRSGDLSVYWYQQSLDQGLQFLIQYYNGEERAKGNILERFSAQQFPDLHSELNLSSLELGDSALYFCASSVGDLSYGYTFGSGTRLTVV.

V gene TRBV5-6 combines with J gene TRBJ2-7, with D perhaps being TRBD1 or TRBD2 (6 bases each). The CDR3 is 15 residues long. V was trimmed by 4 bases and J by 7 bases, leaving 21 bases between them. CDR1 is SGHDT, CDR2 YYEEEE, per germline. DNA of the CDR3: TGTGCCAGCAGCCGGGGGCCAACAACCTACAATGAGCAGTACTTC. Residues: CASSRGPTTYNEQYF.

This clonotype has just a few counts. V and J are TRBV20-1 and TRBJ2-1; D gene unclear. Trimming removed 2 bases at V and 2 bases at J, with 10 bases between. This CDR3 comprises 14 residues. Germline V CDR1 and CDR2: DFQATT, SNEGSKA (reference sequence). CDR3 residues: CSARRYAPYNEQFF. CDR3 DNA: TGCAGTGCTAGACGTTATGCGCCCTACAATGAGCAGTTCTTC.

The chain joins TRBV20-1 to TRBJ1-4; 8 nucleotides line up with TRBD1. The V gene end was trimmed by 3 bases and the J gene end by 6 bases; junction bases not matched to a gene: 3. In germline, CDR1 is DFQATT, CDR2 SNEGSKA (reference sequence). The CDR3 sequence is 13 residues long. The CDR3 DNA sequence: TGCAGTGCTAGCGGACAGGGTTATGAAAAACTGTTTTTT. Protein product: CSASGQGYEKLFF.

The chain is built from TRBV30 and TRBJ2-1; 12 nucleotides align to TRBD2. The CDR3 consists of 15 residues. Germline V lookup: CDR1 GTSNPN, CDR2 SVGIG (reference sequence). After removal of 2 bases from V and 4 bases from J, the junction contained 3 bases not matched to a gene. The DNA of the CDR3 is TGTGCCTGGAGTCCCGGGACTAGCGGGTACAATGAGCAGTTCTTC. Translating it yields CAWSPGTSGYNEQFF.

This clonotype was picked up many times. This chain uses TRBV7-2 with TRBJ2-5; D remains unclear. CDR1 SGHTA and CDR2 FQGNSA come from the germline V gene. Trimming removed 1 base from V and 2 bases from J, with 8 bases in between. The CDR3 extends over 14 amino acids. CDR3 nucleotides: TGTGCCAGCAGCTTAGGTGCTGGACAAGAGACCCAGTACTTC. As protein: CASSLGAGQETQYF.

V gene TRBV6-5 combines with J gene TRBJ2-7; tentative D call: TRBD1 (6 bases). Germline-derived CDR1 and CDR2 are MNHEY and SVGAGI. Trimming pared 5 bases from V and 3 bases from J, leaving 14 bases between. This CDR3 comprises 14 residues. This chain's CDR3 is CASSALGRGYEQYF. The CDR3 DNA reads TGTGCCAGCAGTGCCCTTGGCAGGGGCTACGAGCAGTACTTC.

This clonotype was observed at least ten times. The chain links TRBV7-2 to TRBJ2-1; D call uncertain. Trimming pared 7 bases from V and 5 bases from J, leaving 12 bases between. The germline gives CDR1 SGHTA, CDR2 FQGNSA. The CDR3 is 13 residues long. CDR3 loop: CASIPWNDNEQFF. The CDR3 DNA follows: TGTGCCAGCATCCCGTGGAACGACAATGAGCAGTTCTTC.

In its sample, this clonotype was seen a few times. J is TRBJ1-5 and V is TRBV7-9; TRBD1 is a possible D gene (5 bases). Germline lookup yields CDR1 SEHNR and CDR2 FQNEAQ (reference sequence). Trimming cost V 2 bases and J 1 base, with 12 bases left between them. The CDR3 has 16 residues. The CDR3 reads CASSLKPEGSNQPQHF. CDR3 nucleotide sequence: TGTGCCAGCAGCTTAAAGCCGGAGGGGAGCAATCAGCCCCAGCATTTT. The whole variable domain, remainder taken from reference TRBV7-9 and TRBJ1-5, is DTGVSQNPRHKITKRGQNVTFRCDPISEHNRLYWYRQTLGQGPEFLTYFQNEAQLEKSRLLSDRFSAERPKGSFSTLEIQRTEQGDSAMYLCASSLKPEGSNQPQHFGDGTRLSIL.

This chain joins TRBV4-2 and TRBJ2-5, with D possibly matching TRBD2 (6 bases). V was clipped by 4 bases and J by 7 bases, with 25 bases between them. The CDR3 length is 17 residues. The germline V gene has CDR1 LGHNA and CDR2 YNFKEQ. CDR3 amino acids: CASSRESSHLGRGTQYF. Here the CDR3 DNA reads TGTGCCAGCAGCCGAGAGAGCTCCCACCTCGGGCGGGGGACCCAGTACTTC.

The rearrangement uses TRBV7-2 and TRBJ2-7; D gene ambiguous. The DNA end lines up better with TRBJ2-5; the J call may be wrong. Germline CDR1 and CDR2: SGHTA and FQGNSA. CDR3 length: 13 amino acids. CDR3 DNA: TGTGCCAGCAGCTTGCAGTACCAAGAGACCCAGTACTTC. Protein: CASSLQYQETQYF.

The gene calls are TRBV6-1 and TRBJ2-7; TRBD2 matches 11 bases. The J call may be incorrect, as the DNA end agrees better with TRBJ2-5. The CDR3 spans 17 residues. Per the germline V gene, CDR1 is MNHNS and CDR2 is SASEGT. CDR3 residues: CASSEAELAGEKETQYF. The CDR3 region has the DNA TGTGCCAGCAGTGAAGCGGAACTAGCGGGGGAAAAAGAGACCCAGTACTTC.

The chain couples TRBV7-3 to TRBJ1-1; no reliable D call. Trimming removed 1 base from V and 11 bases from J, with 17 bases in between. CDR1 SGHTA and CDR2 FQGTGA come from the germline V gene. The CDR3 has 14 amino acids. CDR3 DNA: TGTGCCAGCAGCTTAAGCCCCCGGGATCGGCGGGCTTTCTTT. Translating gives CASSLSPRDRRAFF.

The chain joins TRBV20-1 to TRBJ2-5; TRBD1 is a possible D gene (5 bases). Trimming cost V 1 base and J 1 base, with 13 bases left between them. The CDR3 sequence is 15 residues long. The germline V gene has CDR1 DFQATT and CDR2 SNEGSKA (reference sequence). The CDR3 loop reads CSARASDQGQETQYF. In DNA form, the CDR3 reads TGCAGTGCTAGAGCCTCAGACCAGGGCCAAGAGACCCAGTACTTC.

CDR3 DNA: TGTGCCAGCAGCTTGACAGGGGACCTAAGGAGCAAACTGTTTTTT. Protein: CASSLTGDLRSKLFF. V gene TRBV7-2 combines with J gene TRBJ1-4; 8 bases are a match to TRBD1. V shed 3 bases and J 11 bases; nucleotides not matched to a gene: 11. CDR1 SGHTA and CDR2 FQGNSA come from the germline V gene. The CDR3 length is 15 residues.

This clonotype has ten or more counts. The chain recombines TRBV27 with TRBJ2-5; D may be TRBD2 (6 bases). The CDR3 consists of 14 residues. V lost 3 bases and J 5 bases, leaving 13 bases between the germline ends. Germline V gives CDR1 MNHEY, CDR2 SMNVEV (reference sequence). CDR3 protein: CASSFSETRETQYF. The CDR3 region has the DNA TGTGCCAGCAGTTTTAGCGAGACTAGGGAGACCCAGTACTTC.

As concerns this clonotype: A much larger clone is a single base away; this may be a read error. This chain joins TRBV20-1 and TRBJ2-1, with 7 bases fitting TRBD2. CDR3 length: 15 amino acids. From germline, CDR1 is DFQATT and CDR2 SNEGSKA (reference sequence). In DNA form, the CDR3 reads TGCAGTGCTAGAGAGGACGGGAGGTCCTGCAATGAGCAGTTCTTC. It is translated as CSAREDGRSCNEQFF.

This clonotype was counted ten times or more. The chain joins TRBV4-2 to TRBJ2-7; 11 bases agree with TRBD2. Trimming cost V 0 bases and J 2 bases; bases outside gene matches: 9. The germline V gene has CDR1 LGHNA and CDR2 YNFKEQ. CDR3 size: 18 residues. The CDR3 region is CASSQELAGATLTYEQYF. DNA for the CDR3: TGTGCCAGCAGCCAAGAACTAGCGGGAGCCACACTTACCTACGAGCAGTACTTC.

The V and J genes are TRBV7-2 and TRBJ2-3, with 7 bases aligning to TRBD2. The CDR3 has 15 residues. J lost 3 bases, V lost 5 bases, and 8 bases had no gene match. CDR1 and CDR2 (germline): SGHTA, FQGNSA. The CDR3 region has the DNA TGTGCCAGCAGCCCCGGCGGGAGACTGACAGATACGCAGTATTTT. Protein product: CASSPGGRLTDTQYF.

The rearrangement joins TRBV20-1 to TRBJ2-7; TRBD1 aligns across 7 bases. The germline gives CDR1 DFQATT, CDR2 SNEGSKA (reference sequence). V trimming: 7 bases; J trimming: 2 bases; junction bases outside the gene matches: 8. This CDR3 contains 13 residues. As DNA, the CDR3 is TGCAGTGTTAATGAGGGACAGACCTACGAGCAGTACTTC. The encoded protein is CSVNEGQTYEQYF.